This note documents a single T cell receptor (beta chain) sequence. Its cognate antigen is unknown. Germline assignment: CDR1 SGHKS and CDR2 YYEKEE (reference sequence). The V end lost 2 bases, the J end lost 0 bases, and 9 bases lay between the germline ends. This CDR3 has 14 residues. Libraries were prepared by immunoSEQ multiplex PCR; TCRdb keeps only in-frame clonotypes and omits some of them. The sample consists of roughly 18,000 clones, around half of them appearing once. The sample is drawn from a study of siplizumab effects on memory and regulatory T cells. A 37°C coculture lasting roughly six days was applied to the mixed lymphocyte reaction cells.

Sequencing used CFSE-low (dividing) CD4+ T cells sorted from an allogeneic mixed lymphocyte reaction. The sequence was obtained from a human donor in good health; the cells came from an allogeneic mixed lymphocyte reaction. This rearrangement joins TRBV5-5 to TRBJ2-7, with D uncertain. Here the CDR3 reads CASSLSGLSYEQYF. The CDR3 DNA is TGTGCCAGCAGCTTAAGTGGGCTCTCCTACGAGCAGTACTTC.